Each of the 4 T cell receptor beta chains below was sequenced from the same sample in a study of blood T cells in healthy people across ages (dated by TCRdb to between 2014 and 2017). The library relied on 5' RACE. Reads for this sample came from an Illumina HiSeq 2500. A second PCR of roughly 6 to 11 cycles was run with a J-beta primer mix and a sample-barcoded 5' primer. TCRdb applied fastp at Q25 and MiXCR to the public reads, then kept only in-frame beta chains. Rows with one shared CDR3 protein collapse into an entry with the most common genes and DNA. The sample table records 850,000 to 1,300,000 distinct CDR3 sequences; over 35% of these occur just once. The ten largest account for under 20% of the sample. Sequenced: blood. The receptors derive from a woman in her sixties in good health.

The chain joins TRBV10-3 to TRBJ2-7, with D maybe TRBD1 (5 bases). V lost 6 bases, J lost 0 bases, and 15 bases lay in between. CDR3 length: 15 amino acids. The germline CDR1 and CDR2 sequences are ENHRY and SYGVKD. CDR3 sequence reads: CAISRETANSYEQYF. DNA of the CDR3: TGTGCCATCAGCCGAGAGACAGCCAACTCCTACGAGCAGTACTTC.

The chain couples TRBV24-1 to TRBJ2-7; either TRBD1 or TRBD2 may supply D (6 bases each). CDR1 and CDR2 (germline): KGHDR, SFDVKD. Trimming took off 11 bases at V and 3 bases at J, with 22 bases between the two ends. The CDR3 runs to 15 residues. The CDR3 loop reads CAKNGGDRRIYEQYF. The CDR3 nucleotides read TGTGCCAAAAACGGGGGAGACAGGAGGATCTACGAGCAGTACTTC.

This clonotype has a single count. The V and J genes are TRBV6-5 and TRBJ2-5, with 9 bases fitting TRBD1. V shed 5 bases, J shed 4 bases, and the junction held 11 bases outside the gene matches. The germline CDR1 and CDR2 sequences are MNHEY and SVGAGI. The CDR3 consists of 16 residues. This CDR3 reads CASSTFSGQGSETQYF. CDR3 DNA sequence: TGTGCCAGCAGTACCTTCTCGGGACAGGGATCAGAGACCCAGTACTTC.

The V call is TRBV6-6, the J call TRBJ2-7, with 10 bases fitting TRBD2. The J call could be wrong; TRBJ2-5 is a better fit for the DNA end. Germline loops: CDR1 MNHNY, CDR2 SVGAGI (reference sequence). This CDR3 spans 15 amino acids. The CDR3 sequence is CASSYGTSERETQYF. The CDR3 DNA follows: TGTGCCAGCAGTTACGGGACTAGCGAGAGGGAGACCCAGTACTTC.